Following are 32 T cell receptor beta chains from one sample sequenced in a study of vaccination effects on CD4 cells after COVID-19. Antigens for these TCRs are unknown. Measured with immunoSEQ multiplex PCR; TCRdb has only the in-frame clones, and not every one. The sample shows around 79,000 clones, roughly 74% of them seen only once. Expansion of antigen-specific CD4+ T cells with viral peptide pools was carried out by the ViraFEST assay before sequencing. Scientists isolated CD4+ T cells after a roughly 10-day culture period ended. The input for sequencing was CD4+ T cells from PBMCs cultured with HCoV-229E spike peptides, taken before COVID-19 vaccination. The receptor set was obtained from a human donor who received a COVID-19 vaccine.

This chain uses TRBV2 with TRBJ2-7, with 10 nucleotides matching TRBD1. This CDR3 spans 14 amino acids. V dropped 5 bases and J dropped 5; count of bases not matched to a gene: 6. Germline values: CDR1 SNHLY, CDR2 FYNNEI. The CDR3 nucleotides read TGTGCCAGCAGTATCGACAGGGGGCCCGACGAGCAGTACGTC. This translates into CASSIDRGPDEQYV.

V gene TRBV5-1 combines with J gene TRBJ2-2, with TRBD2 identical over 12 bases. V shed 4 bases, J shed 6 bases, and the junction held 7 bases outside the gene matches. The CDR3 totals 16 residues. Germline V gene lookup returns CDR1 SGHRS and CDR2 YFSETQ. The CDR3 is CASSDGLAGTAGELFF. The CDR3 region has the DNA TGCGCCAGCAGCGACGGACTAGCGGGGACGGCCGGGGAGCTGTTTTTT.

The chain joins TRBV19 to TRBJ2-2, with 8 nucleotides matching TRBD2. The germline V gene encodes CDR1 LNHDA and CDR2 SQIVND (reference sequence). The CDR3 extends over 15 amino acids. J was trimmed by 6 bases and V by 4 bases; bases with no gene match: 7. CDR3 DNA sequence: TGTGCCAGTAGTACCCCGGGGGGGCGGGCCGGGGAGCTGTTTTTT. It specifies CASSTPGGRAGELFF.

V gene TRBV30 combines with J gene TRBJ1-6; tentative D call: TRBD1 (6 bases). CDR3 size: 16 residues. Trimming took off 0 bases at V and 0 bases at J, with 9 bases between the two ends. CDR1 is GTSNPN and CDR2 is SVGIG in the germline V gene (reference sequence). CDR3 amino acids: CAWSVKGGSYNSPLHF. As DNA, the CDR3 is TGTGCCTGGAGTGTAAAAGGGGGCTCCTATAATTCACCCCTCCACTTT.

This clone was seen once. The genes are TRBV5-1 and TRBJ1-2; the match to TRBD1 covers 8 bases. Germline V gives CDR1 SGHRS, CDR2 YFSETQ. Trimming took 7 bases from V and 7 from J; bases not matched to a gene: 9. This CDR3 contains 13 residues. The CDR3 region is CASGETGVAGYTF. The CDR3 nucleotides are TGCGCCAGCGGTGAGACAGGGGTGGCTGGCTACACCTTC. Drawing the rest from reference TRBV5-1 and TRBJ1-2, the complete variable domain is KAGVTQTPRYLIKTRGQQVTLSCSPISGHRSVSWYQQTPGQGLQFLFEYFSETQRNKGNFPGRFSGRQFSNSRSEMNVSTLELGDSALYLCASGETGVAGYTFGSGTRLTVV.

The CDR3 is CASSPGQKSGKNTEAFF. The CDR3 DNA reads TGTGCCAGCTCACCAGGACAGAAATCGGGGAAGAACACTGAAGCTTTCTTT. The genes are TRBV18 and TRBJ1-1, with a possible D match to TRBD1 (6 bases). Germline loops: CDR1 KGHSH, CDR2 LQKENI. The ends were cut back, 2 bases at V and 1 base at J, with 17 bases in the middle. This CDR3 spans 17 amino acids. The full variable domain, completed using reference TRBV18 and TRBJ1-1, is NAGVMQNPRHLVRRRGQEARLRCSPMKGHSHVYWYRQLPEEGLKFMVYLQKENIIDESGMPKERFSAEFPKEGPSILRIQQVVRGDSAAYFCASSPGQKSGKNTEAFFGQGTRLTVV.

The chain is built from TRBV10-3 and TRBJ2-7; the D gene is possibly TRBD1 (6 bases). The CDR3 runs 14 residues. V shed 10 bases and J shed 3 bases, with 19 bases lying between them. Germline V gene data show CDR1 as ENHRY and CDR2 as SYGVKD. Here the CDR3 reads CATIAGPRGYEQYV. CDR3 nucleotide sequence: TGTGCCACCATAGCCGGGCCCAGGGGCTACGAGCAGTACGTC.

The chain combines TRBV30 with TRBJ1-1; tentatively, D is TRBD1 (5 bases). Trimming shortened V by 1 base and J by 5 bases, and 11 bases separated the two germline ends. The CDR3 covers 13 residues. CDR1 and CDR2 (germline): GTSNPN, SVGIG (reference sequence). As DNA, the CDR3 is TGTGCCTGGAGTGGGCAGGGCTGGACTGAAGCTTTCTTT. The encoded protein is CAWSGQGWTEAFF.

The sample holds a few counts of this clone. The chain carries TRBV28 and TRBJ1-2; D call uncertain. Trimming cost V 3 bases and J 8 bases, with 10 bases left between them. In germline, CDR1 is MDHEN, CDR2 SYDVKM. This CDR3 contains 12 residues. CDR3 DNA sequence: TGTGCCAGCAGTTTGGGAGTATCCGGCTACACCTTC. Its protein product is CASSLGVSGYTF.

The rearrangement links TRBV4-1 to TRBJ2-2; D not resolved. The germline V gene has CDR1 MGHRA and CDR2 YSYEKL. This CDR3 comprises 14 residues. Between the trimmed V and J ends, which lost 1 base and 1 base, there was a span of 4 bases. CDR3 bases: TGCGCCAGCAGCCAAGCTAGGAACACCGGGGAGCTGTTTTTT. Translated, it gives CASSQARNTGELFF.

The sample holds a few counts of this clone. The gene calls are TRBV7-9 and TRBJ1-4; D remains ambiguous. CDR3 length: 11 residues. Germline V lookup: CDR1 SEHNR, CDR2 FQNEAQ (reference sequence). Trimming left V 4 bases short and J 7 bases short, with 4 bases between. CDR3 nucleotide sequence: TGTGCCAGCAGCTCGGCTGAAAAACTGTTTTTT. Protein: CASSSAEKLFF.

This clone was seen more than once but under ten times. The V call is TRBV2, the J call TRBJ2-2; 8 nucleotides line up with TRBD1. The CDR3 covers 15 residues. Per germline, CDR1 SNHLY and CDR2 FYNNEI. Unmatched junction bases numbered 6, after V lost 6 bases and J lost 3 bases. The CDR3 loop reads CASRPTGGYTGELFF. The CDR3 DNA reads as TGTGCCAGCAGACCCACAGGGGGGTACACCGGGGAGCTGTTTTTT.

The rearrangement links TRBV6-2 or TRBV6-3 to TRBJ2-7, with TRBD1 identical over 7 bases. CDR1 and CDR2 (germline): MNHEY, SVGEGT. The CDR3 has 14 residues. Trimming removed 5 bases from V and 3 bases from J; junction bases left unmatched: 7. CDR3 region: CASSLGQNVYEQYV. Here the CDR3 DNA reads TGTGCCAGCAGTCTGGGACAGAACGTCTACGAGCAGTACGTC.

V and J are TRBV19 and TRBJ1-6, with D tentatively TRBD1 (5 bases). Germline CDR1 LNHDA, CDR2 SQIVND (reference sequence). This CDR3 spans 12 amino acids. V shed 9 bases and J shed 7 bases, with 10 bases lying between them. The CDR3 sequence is CASGHQNSPLHF. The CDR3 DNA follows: TGTGCCAGCGGACACCAGAATTCACCCCTCCACTTT.

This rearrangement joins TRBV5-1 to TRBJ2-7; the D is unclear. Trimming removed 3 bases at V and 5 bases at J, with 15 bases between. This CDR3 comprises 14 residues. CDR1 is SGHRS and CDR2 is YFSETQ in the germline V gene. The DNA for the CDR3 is TGCGCCAGCAGCTCGGACGGAAACACCCACGAGCAGTACGTC. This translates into CASSSDGNTHEQYV.

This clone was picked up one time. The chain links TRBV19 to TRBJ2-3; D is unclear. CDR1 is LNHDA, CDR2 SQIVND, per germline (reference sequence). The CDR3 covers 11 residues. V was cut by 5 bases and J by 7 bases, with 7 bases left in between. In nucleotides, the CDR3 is TGTGCCAGTAGTGGACGTAATACGCAGTATTTT. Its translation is CASSGRNTQYF.

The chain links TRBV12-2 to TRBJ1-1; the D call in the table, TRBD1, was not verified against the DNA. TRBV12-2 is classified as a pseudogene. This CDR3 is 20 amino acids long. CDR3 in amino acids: CASRLGASRDRGVWGTEAFF. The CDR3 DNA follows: TGTGCAAGTCGCTTAGGTGCTTCCCGGGACAGGGGGGTATGGGGCACTGAAGCTTTCTTT.

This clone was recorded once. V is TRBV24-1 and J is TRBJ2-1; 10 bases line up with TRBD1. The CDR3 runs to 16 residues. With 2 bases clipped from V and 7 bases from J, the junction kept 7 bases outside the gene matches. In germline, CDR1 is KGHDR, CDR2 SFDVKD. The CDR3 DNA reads TGTGCCACCAGTGATTCGACAGGGGGCTTGGAGAATGAGCAGTTCTTC. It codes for CATSDSTGGLENEQFF.

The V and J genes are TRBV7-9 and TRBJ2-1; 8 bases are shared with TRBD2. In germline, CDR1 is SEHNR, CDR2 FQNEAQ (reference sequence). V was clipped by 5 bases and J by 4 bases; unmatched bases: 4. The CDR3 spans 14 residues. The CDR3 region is CASSGLAGYNEQFF. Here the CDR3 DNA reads TGTGCCAGCAGCGGATTAGCGGGATACAATGAGCAGTTCTTC.

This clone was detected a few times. DNA of the CDR3: TGTGCCAGCAGGGTCGGGGGGAGCTCCTACAATGAGCAGTTCTTC. This codes for CASRVGGSSYNEQFF. V is TRBV4-2 and J is TRBJ2-1; 7 positions match TRBD2. Germline-derived CDR1 and CDR2 are LGHNA and YNFKEQ. The CDR3 runs to 15 residues. V lost 6 bases and J lost 0; bases outside the gene matches: 5.

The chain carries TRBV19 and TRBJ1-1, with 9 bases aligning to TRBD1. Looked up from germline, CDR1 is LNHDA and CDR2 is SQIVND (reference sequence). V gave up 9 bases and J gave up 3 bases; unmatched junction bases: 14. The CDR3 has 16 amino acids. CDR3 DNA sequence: TGTGCCAGCAAGCCGGGACAGGGAAGAAAGGACACTGAAGCTTTCTTT. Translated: CASKPGQGRKDTEAFF.

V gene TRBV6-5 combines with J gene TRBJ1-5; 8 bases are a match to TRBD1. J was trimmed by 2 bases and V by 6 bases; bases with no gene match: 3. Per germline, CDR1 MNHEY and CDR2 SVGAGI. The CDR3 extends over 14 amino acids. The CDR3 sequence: CASSTDRGNQPQHF. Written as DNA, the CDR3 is TGTGCCAGCAGCACGGACAGGGGCAATCAGCCCCAGCATTTT.

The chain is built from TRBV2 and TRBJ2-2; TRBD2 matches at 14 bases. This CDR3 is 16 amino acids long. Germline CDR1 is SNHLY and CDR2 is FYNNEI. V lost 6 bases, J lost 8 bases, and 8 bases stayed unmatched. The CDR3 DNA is TGTGCCAGCAGCCCCGGACTAGCGGGGGGTAAGGGGGAGCTGTTTTTT. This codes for CASSPGLAGGKGELFF. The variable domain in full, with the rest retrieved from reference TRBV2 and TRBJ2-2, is EPEVTQTPSHQVTQMGQEVILRCVPISNHLYFYWYRQILGQKVEFLVSFYNNEISEKSEIFDDQFSVERPDGSNFTLKIRSTKLEDSAMYFCASSPGLAGGKGELFFGEGSRLTVL.

The CDR3 reads CASSYREGSSYEQYV. CDR3 coding DNA: TGTGCCAGCAGTTATCGTGAGGGCAGTTCCTACGAGCAGTACGTC. The chain joins TRBV6-5 to TRBJ2-7; D might be TRBD2 (5 bases). CDR1 and CDR2 from the germline V gene are MNHEY and SVGAGI. The CDR3 consists of 15 residues. V was pared by 3 bases and J by 1 base, with 13 bases between.

The CDR3 DNA reads TGTGCCAGCACCCTCCAGGGGCGAAATTTCGGGGAGCTGTTTTTT. Encoded protein: CASTLQGRNFGELFF. The J gene is TRBJ2-2, the V gene TRBV6-5; possible D gene TRBD1, 6 bases. V was cut by 7 bases and J by 7 bases, with 19 bases left in between. Germline V CDR1 and CDR2: MNHEY, SVGAGI. The CDR3 extends over 15 amino acids.

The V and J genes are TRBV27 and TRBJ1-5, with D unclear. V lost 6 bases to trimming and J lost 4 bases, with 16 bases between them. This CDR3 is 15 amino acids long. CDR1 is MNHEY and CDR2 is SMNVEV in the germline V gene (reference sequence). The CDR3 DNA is TGTGCCAGCAGAGTTGGAGGTAGTGAAAATCAGCCCCAGCATTTT. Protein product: CASRVGGSENQPQHF.

CDR3 residues: CASTPGGTGNTIYF. DNA of the CDR3: TGTGCCAGTACCCCTGGCGGGACTGGAAACACCATATATTTT. The chain carries TRBV19 and TRBJ1-3, with D uncertain. The CDR3 consists of 14 residues. The germline CDR1 and CDR2 sequences are LNHDA and SQIVND (reference sequence). Trimming shortened V by 7 bases and J by 2 bases, and 12 bases separated the two germline ends.

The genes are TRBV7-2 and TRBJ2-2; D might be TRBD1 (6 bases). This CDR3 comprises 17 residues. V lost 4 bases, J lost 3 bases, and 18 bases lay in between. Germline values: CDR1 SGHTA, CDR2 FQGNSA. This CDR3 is CASSSRHRQAYTGELFF. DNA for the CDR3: TGTGCCAGCAGCTCACGCCACCGACAGGCGTACACCGGGGAGCTGTTTTTT.

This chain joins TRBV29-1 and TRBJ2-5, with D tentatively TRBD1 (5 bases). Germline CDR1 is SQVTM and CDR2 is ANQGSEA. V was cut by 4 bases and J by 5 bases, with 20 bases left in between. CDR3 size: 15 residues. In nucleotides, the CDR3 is TGCAGCGTTGCACTTAGTGGGGCGGTGGAGGAGACCCAGTACTTC. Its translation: CSVALSGAVEETQYF.

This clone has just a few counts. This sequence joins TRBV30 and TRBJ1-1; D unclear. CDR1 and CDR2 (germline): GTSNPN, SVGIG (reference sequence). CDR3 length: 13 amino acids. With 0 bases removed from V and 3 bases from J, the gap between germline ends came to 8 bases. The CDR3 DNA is TGTGCCTGGAGTGTAATCCAGTACACTGAAGCTTTCTTT. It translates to CAWSVIQYTEAFF.

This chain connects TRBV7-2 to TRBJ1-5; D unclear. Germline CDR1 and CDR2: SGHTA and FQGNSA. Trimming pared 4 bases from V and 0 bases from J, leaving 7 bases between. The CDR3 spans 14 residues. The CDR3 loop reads CASSSMGSNQPQHF. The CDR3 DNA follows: TGTGCCAGCAGCTCCATGGGTAGCAATCAGCCCCAGCATTTT.

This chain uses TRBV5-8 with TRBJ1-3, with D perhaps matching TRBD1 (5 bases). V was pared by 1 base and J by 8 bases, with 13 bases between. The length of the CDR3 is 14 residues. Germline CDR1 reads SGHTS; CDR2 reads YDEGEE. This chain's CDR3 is CASSLWSRGDTIYF. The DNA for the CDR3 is TGTGCCAGCAGCTTGTGGTCCCGGGGGGACACCATATATTTT.